This TCR beta chain stems from a study of blood T cell repertoires in COVID-19. Study context: The samples span acute and convalescent COVID-19 from the United States, Italy and Spain. PBMCs, B-cell-depleted T cells, or T cells provided the cDNA or gDNA that made up the material.

Per the authors' pipeline: Quantification of nucleated cells was approximated via reference gene primer amplification. Produced via immunoSEQ multiplex PCR; TCRdb's table is partial and in-frame only. V and J calls and clone size are given by that table; D and trimming were obtained from the DNA. The table includes 280,000 or so clones, 83% detected once. Germline V gene data show CDR1 as LGHNA and CDR2 as YNFKEQ. V was cut by 4 bases and J by 2 bases, with 11 bases left in between. The CDR3 extends over 14 amino acids. Sequenced input: peripheral blood. This chain links TRBV4-2 with TRBJ2-5; D possibly corresponds to TRBD2 (6 bases). The sequence came from a woman between 45 and 60 years old who had recovered from COVID-19. CDR3 sequence reads: CASSLGGTQETQYF. Written as DNA, the CDR3 is TGTGCCAGCAGCCTGGGGGGTACTCAAGAGACCCAGTACTTC.